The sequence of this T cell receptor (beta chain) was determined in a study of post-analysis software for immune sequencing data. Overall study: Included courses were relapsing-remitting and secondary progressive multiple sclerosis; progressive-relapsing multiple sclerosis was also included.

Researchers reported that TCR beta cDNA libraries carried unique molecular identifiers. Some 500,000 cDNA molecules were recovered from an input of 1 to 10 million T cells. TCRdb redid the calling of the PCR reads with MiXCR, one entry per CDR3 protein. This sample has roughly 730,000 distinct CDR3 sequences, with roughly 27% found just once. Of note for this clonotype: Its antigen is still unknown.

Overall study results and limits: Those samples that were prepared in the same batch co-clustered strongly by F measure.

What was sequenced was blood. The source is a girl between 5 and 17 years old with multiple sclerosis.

DNA of the CDR3: TGTGCCAGCACCAGGGAAGGGGATATGGGCATTCAGTACTTC. Residues: CASTREGDMGIQYF. The chain employs TRBV3-1 and TRBJ2-7; weak D call: TRBD1 (5 bases). The J call may be wrong; the DNA end is better matched by TRBJ2-4. The CDR3 has 14 amino acids. Germline V gene sequence: CDR1 LGHDT, CDR2 YNNKEL (reference sequence).